The clone carrying this T cell receptor beta chain is a singleton in its sample. A read error may be the cause here, since a much bigger clone is one base away. The sample belongs to a study of CD8 T cells in ankylosing spondylitis. Each CDR3 protein is one row after TCRdb ran MiXCR on the 5' RACE reads. This sample has 200,000 to 300,000 distinct CDR3 sequences, with 10% to 13% found just once. The CDR3 runs 14 residues. Looked up from germline, CDR1 is SGHRS and CDR2 is YFSETQ. Sequencing was carried out using blood, either unsorted or a sorted T cell fraction (not recorded which). This chain joins TRBV5-1 and TRBJ1-1, with TRBD1 identical over 8 bases. The origin of this receptor is a male donor with ankylosing spondylitis or in good health (not recorded which). In DNA form, the CDR3 reads TGCGTCAGCAGCTTGGTGACAGGGGACACTGAAGCTTTCTTT. Protein product: CVSSLVTGDTEAFF.